This record concerns one TCR beta chain sequence. The antigen is unknown. This could be a read error, since a much larger clone is one nucleotide away. Together with a sample-barcoded 5' primer, a J-beta primer mix was included in a second PCR lasting about 6 to 12 cycles. TCRdb re-called the 5' RACE reads through MiXCR, storing one row per CDR3 protein. The sample shows 550,000 to 700,000 distinct CDR3 sequences, 25% to 30% of them seen only once. The data stem from a study of blood T cells in healthy people across ages. Study-level results: With donor CMV status unknown, expanded clonotype changes were possibly confounded.

This receptor was taken from a woman in her seventies in good health. The sample consisted of blood.

In DNA, the CDR3 is TGTGCTAGTGGTTCCCTTTTGACAGGAGCCTACGAGCTGTACTTC. It specifies CASGSLLTGAYELYF. The chain uses TRBV12-5 and TRBJ2-7, with D possibly TRBD1 on 6 matching bases. The germline V gene encodes CDR1 LGHNT and CDR2 FRNRAP. The CDR3 consists of 15 residues.